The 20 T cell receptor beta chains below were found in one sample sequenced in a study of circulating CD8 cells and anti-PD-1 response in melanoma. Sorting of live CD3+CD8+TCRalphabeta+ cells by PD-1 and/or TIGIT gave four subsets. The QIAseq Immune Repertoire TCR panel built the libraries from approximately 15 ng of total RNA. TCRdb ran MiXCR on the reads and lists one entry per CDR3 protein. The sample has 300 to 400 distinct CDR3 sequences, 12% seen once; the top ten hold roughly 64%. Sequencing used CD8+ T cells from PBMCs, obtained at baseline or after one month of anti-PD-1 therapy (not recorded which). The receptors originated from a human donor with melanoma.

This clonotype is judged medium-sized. The CDR3 DNA reads as TGTGCCAGCAGCATCTTGGGGAATGAGCAGTTCTTC. This gives the protein CASSILGNEQFF. This rearrangement joins TRBV27 to TRBJ2-1; D remains ambiguous. Trimming left V 6 bases short and J 7 bases short, with 10 bases between. CDR1 and CDR2 from the germline V gene are MNHEY and SMNVEV (reference sequence). The CDR3 sequence is 12 residues long.

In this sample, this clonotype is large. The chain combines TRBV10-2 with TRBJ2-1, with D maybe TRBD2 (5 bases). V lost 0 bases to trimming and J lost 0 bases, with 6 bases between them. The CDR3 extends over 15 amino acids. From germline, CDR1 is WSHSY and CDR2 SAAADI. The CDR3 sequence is CASSESGSSYNEQFF. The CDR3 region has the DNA TGCGCCAGCAGTGAGTCGGGGAGCTCCTACAATGAGCAGTTCTTC.

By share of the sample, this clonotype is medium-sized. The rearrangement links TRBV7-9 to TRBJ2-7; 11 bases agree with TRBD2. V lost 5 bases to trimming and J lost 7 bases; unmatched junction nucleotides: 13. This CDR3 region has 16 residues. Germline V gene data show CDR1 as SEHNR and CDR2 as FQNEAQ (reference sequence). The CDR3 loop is CASSPLTSGSPREQYF. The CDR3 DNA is TGTGCCAGCAGCCCACTAACTAGCGGGAGCCCTCGAGAGCAGTACTTC.

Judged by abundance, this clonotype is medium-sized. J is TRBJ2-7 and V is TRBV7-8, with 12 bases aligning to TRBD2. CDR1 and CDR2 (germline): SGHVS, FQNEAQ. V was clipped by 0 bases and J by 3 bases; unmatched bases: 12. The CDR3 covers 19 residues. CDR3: CASSLATGTSGPWGYEQYF. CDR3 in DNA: TGTGCCAGCAGCTTAGCCACTGGGACTAGCGGGCCTTGGGGCTACGAGCAGTACTTC.

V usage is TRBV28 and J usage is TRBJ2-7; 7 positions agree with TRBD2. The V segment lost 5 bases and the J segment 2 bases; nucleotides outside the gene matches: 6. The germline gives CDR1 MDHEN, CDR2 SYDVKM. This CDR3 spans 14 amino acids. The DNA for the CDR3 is TGTGCCAGCAGTCGAAGGACTAGTCCCTACGAGCAGTACTTC. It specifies CASSRRTSPYEQYF.

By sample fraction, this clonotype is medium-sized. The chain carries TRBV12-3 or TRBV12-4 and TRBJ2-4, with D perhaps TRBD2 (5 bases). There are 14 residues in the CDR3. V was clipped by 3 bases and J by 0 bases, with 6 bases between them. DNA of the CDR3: TGTGCCAGCAGTTTCGAGGGAGCCAAAAACATTCAGTACTTC. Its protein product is CASSFEGAKNIQYF.

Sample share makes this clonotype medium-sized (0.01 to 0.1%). CDR3 sequence reads: CASTAGQGYEQYF. The CDR3 DNA reads as TGTGCCAGCACCGCCGGACAGGGCTACGAGCAGTACTTC. J is TRBJ2-7 and V is TRBV2, with 8 bases fitting TRBD1. After removal of 7 bases from V and 3 bases from J, the junction contained 5 bases not matched to a gene. Germline values: CDR1 SNHLY, CDR2 FYNNEI. This CDR3 is 13 amino acids long.

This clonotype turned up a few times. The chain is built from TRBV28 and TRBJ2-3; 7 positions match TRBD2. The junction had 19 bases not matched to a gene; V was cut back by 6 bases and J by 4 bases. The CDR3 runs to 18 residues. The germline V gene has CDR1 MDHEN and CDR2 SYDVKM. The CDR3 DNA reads TGTGCCAGCAGCCCGCTTCCTTCTATTTCGGGGGGACCAGATACGCAGTATTTT. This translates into CASSPLPSISGGPDTQYF.

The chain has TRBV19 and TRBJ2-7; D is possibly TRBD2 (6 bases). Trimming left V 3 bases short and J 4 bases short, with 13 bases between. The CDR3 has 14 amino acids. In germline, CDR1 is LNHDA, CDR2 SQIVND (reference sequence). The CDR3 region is CASSMRRGIYEQYF. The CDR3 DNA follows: TGTGCCAGTAGTATGAGACGGGGGATTTACGAGCAGTACTTC.

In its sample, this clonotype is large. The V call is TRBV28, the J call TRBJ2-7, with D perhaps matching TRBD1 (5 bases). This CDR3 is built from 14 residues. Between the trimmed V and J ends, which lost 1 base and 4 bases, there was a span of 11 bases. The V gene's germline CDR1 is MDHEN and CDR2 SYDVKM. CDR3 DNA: TGTGCCAGCAGTTTATTGCAGGGCCGGTACGAGCAGTACTTC. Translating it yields CASSLLQGRYEQYF.

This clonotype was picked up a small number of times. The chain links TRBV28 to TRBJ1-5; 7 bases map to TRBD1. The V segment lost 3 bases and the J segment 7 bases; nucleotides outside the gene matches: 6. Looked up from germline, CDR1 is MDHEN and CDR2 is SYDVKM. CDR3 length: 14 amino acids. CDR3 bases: TGTGCCAGCAGTTTTCCGCAGGGGGGACAGCCCCAGCATTTT. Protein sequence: CASSFPQGGQPQHF.

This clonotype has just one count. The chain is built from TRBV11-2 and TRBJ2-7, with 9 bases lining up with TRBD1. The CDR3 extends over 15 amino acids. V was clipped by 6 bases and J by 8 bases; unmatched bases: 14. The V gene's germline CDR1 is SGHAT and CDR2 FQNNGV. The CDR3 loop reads CASRPIDRGDDKQYF. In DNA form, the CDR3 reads TGTGCCAGCAGACCCATAGACAGGGGGGACGACAAGCAGTACTTC.

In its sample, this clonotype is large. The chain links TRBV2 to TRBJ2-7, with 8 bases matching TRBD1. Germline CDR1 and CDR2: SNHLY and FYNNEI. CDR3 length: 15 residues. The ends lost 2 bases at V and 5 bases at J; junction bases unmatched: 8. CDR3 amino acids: CASSEWTGRSDEQYF. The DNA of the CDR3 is TGTGCCAGCAGTGAATGGACAGGGCGTTCAGACGAGCAGTACTTC.

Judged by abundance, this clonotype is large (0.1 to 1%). CDR3 sequence reads: CASSWDFRQYQETQYF. For the CDR3, the DNA is TGTGCCAGCAGCTGGGATTTTCGTCAGTACCAAGAGACCCAGTACTTC. This chain uses TRBV5-4 with TRBJ2-5; D is unclear. This CDR3 is built from 16 residues. CDR1 is SGHNT, CDR2 YYREEE, per germline (reference sequence). V was cut by 3 bases and J by 0 bases, with 15 bases left in between.

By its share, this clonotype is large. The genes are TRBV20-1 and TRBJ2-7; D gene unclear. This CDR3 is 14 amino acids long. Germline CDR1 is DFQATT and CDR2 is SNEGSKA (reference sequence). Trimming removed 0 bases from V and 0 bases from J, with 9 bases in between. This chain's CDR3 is CSARDAGASYEQYF. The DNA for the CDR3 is TGCAGTGCTAGAGATGCCGGAGCCTCCTACGAGCAGTACTTC.

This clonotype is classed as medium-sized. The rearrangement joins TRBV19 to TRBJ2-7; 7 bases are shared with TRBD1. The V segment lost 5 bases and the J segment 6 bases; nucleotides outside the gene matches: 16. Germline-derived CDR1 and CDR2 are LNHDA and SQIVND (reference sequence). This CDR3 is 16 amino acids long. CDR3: CASSGTGTDPFIEQYF. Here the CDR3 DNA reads TGTGCCAGTAGTGGAACCGGGACAGATCCTTTTATCGAGCAGTACTTC.

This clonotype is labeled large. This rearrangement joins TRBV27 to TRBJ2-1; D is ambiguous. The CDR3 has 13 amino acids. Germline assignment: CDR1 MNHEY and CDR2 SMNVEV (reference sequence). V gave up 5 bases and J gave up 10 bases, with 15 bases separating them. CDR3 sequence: CASSPTTAAEQFF. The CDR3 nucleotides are TGTGCCAGCAGTCCCACGACTGCCGCGGAGCAGTTCTTC.

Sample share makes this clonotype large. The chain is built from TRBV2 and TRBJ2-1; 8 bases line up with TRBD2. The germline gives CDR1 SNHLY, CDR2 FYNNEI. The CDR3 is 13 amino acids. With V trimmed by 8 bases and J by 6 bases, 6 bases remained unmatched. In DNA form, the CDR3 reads TGTGCCAGCCCGGGACTAGTGGCCAATGAGCAGTTCTTC. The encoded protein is CASPGLVANEQFF.

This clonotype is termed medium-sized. DNA for the CDR3: TGTGCCAGCAGTCCACGCAGCGGGAGAGGCCCCTACGAGCAGTACTTC. Encoded protein: CASSPRSGRGPYEQYF. V gene TRBV27 combines with J gene TRBJ2-7, with 8 positions matching TRBD2. Germline V gene sequence: CDR1 MNHEY, CDR2 SMNVEV (reference sequence). The CDR3 is made up of 16 amino acids. Germline trimming cut 5 bases from V and 2 bases from J; bases unmatched to any gene: 11.

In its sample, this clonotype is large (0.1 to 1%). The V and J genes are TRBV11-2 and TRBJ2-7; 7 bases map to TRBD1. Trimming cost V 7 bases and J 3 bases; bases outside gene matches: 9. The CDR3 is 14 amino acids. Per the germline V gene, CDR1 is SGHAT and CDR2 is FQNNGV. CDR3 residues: CASNPGTVDYEQYF. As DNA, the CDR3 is TGTGCCAGCAACCCCGGGACAGTAGACTACGAGCAGTACTTC. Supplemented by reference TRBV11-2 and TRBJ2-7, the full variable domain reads EAGVAQSPRYKIIEKRQSVAFWCNPISGHATLYWYQQILGQGPKLLIQFQNNGVVDDSQLPKDRFSAERLKGVDSTLKIQPAKLEDSAVYLCASNPGTVDYEQYFGPGTRLTVT.